This TCR beta chain derives from a study of CD8 T cells in Susac syndrome. Findings of the study overall: A relatively small number of individuals underwent TCR sequencing and HLA analysis.

With respect to this clonotype: The target antigen is unknown.

With 5 bases removed from V and 4 bases from J, the gap between germline ends came to 15 bases. CDR3 length equals 14 residues. Germline V CDR1 and CDR2: SGHVS, FQNEAQ. Random-hexamer reverse transcription was applied to roughly 0.5 to 1 ug RNA. TCRdb reprocessed the immunoSEQ multiplex PCR reads with MiXCR, giving one entry per CDR3 protein. The sample yields about 290,000 distinct CDR3 sequences, around 91% seen once. Sequencing targeted TCR beta in T cells from blood (CD8+ and CD4+). In the multiple sclerosis control group, patients were treatment-naive and had stable or active relapsing-remitting disease.

The sequence derives from a human donor with multiple sclerosis. Sequenced: CD8+ T cells from PBMCs. The chain uses TRBV7-8 and TRBJ2-7, with D perhaps being TRBD1 or TRBD2 (6 bases each). In nucleotides, the CDR3 is TGTGCCAGCAGCGGGAGGATAGGGGGGTACGAGCAGTACTTC. This translates into CASSGRIGGYEQYF.